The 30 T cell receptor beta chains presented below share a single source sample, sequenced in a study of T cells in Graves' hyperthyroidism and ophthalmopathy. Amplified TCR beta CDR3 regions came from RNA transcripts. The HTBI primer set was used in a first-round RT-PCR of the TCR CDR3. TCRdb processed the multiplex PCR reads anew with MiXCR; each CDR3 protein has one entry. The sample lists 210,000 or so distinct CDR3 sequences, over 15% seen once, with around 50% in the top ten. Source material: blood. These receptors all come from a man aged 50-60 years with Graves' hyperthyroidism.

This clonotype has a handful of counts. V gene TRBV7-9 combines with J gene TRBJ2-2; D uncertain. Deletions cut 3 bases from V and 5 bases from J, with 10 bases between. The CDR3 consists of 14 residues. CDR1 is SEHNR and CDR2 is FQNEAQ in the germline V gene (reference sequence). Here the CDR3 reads CASSLDLLTGELFF. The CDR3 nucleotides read TGTGCCAGCAGCTTGGATCTCTTGACCGGGGAGCTGTTTTTT.

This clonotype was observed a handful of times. The CDR3 sequence: CASSLTPDRNTQYF. DNA of the CDR3: TGTGCCAGCAGCCTTACGCCGGACAGGAATACGCAGTATTTT. The V gene is TRBV3-1, the J gene TRBJ2-3, with TRBD1 identical over 7 bases. Trimming cost V 4 bases and J 7 bases; bases outside gene matches: 8. Germline CDR1 and CDR2: LGHDT and YNNKEL (reference sequence). This CDR3 region has 14 residues.

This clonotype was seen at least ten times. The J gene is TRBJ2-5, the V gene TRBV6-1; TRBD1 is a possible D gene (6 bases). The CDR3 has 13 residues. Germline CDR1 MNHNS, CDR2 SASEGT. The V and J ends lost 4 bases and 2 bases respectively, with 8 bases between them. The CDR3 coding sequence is TGTGCCAGCAGTGCAGACAGGCAAGAGACCCAGTACTTC. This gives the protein CASSADRQETQYF.

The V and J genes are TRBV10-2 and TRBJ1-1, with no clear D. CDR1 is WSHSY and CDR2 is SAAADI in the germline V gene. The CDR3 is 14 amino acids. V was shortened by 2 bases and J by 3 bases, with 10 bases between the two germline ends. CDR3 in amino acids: CASSEILGYTEAFF. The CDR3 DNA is TGCGCCAGCAGTGAGATCTTAGGATACACTGAAGCTTTCTTT.

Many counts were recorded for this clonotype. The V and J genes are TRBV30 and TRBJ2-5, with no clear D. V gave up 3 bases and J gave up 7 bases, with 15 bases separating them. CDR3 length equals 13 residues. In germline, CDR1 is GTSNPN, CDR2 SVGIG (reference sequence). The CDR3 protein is CAWSRVPGTTQYF. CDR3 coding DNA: TGTGCCTGGAGCCGGGTCCCCGGCACGACCCAGTACTTC.

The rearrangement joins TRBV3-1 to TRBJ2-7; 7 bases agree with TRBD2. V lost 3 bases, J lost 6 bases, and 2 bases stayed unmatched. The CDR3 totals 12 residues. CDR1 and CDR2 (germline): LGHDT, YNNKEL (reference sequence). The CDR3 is CASSQGGSEQYF. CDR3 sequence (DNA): TGTGCCAGCAGCCAGGGGGGGAGCGAGCAGTACTTC.

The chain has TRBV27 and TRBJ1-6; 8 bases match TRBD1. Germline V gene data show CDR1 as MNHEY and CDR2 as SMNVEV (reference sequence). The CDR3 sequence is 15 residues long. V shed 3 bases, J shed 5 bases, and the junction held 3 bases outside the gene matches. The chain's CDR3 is CASSFLGQDNSPLHF. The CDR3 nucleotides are TGTGCCAGCAGTTTCCTGGGACAGGATAATTCACCCCTCCACTTT.

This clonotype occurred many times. The DNA for the CDR3 is TGCGCCAGCAGCTTAGTAGCGGGAGCTCCCGAGCAGTACTTC. It specifies CASSLVAGAPEQYF. This chain links TRBV4-1 with TRBJ2-7; TRBD2 aligns across 9 bases. The ends lost 5 bases at V and 6 bases at J; junction bases unmatched: 8. Germline values: CDR1 MGHRA, CDR2 YSYEKL. The CDR3 has 14 residues.

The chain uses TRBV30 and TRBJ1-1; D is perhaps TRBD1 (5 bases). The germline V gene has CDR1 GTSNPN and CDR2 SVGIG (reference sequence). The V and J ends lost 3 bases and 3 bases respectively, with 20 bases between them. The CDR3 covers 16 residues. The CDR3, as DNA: TGTGCCTGGAGCGCGGTGGGCCGGGGGACGGACACTGAAGCTTTCTTT. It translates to CAWSAVGRGTDTEAFF.

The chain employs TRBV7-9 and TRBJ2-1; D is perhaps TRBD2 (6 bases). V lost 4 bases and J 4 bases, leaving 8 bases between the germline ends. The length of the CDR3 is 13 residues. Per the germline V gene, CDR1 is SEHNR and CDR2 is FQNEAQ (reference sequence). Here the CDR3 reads CASSWGEYNEQFF. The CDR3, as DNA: TGTGCCAGCAGCTGGGGGGAGTACAATGAGCAGTTCTTC.

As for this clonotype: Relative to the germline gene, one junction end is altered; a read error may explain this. The CDR3 DNA reads TGTGCCAGCAGAGGGGACCAGGAGACCCAGTACTTC. This translates into CASRGDQETQYF. The rearrangement links TRBV7-2 to TRBJ2-5; D is perhaps TRBD1 or TRBD2 (5 bases each). The germline V gene has CDR1 SGHTA and CDR2 FQGNSA. The CDR3 has 12 residues.

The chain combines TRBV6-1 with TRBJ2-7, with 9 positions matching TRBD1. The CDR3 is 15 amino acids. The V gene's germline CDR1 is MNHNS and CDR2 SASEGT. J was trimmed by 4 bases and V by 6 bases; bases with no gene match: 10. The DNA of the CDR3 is TGTGCCAGCAGCCTGCCCCCGGGACAGGGTTACGAGCAGTACTTC. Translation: CASSLPPGQGYEQYF.

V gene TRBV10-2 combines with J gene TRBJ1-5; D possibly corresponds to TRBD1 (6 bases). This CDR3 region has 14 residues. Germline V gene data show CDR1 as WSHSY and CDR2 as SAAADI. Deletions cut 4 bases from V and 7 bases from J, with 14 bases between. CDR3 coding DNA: TGCGCCAGCAGTGGGAGTGGGGGCATCCAGCCCCAGCATTTT. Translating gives CASSGSGGIQPQHF.

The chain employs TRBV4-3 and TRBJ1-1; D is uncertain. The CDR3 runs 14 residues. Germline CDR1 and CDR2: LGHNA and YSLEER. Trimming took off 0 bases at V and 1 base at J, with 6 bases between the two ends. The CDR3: CASSQDMGNTEAFF. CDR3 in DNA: TGCGCCAGCAGCCAAGATATGGGGAACACTGAAGCTTTCTTT.

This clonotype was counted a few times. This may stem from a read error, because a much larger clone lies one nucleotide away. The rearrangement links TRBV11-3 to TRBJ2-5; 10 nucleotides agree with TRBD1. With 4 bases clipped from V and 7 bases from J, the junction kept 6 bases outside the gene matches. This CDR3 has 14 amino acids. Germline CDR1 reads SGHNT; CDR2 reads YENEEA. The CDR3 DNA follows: TGTGCCAGCAGCTACCGGGACAGGGGAGGGACCCAGTACTTC. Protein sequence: CASSYRDRGGTQYF.

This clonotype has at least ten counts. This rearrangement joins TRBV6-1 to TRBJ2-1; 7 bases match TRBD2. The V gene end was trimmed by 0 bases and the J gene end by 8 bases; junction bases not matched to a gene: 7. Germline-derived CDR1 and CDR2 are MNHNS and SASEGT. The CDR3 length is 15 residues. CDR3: CASSEAAGVQDEQFF. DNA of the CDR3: TGTGCCAGCAGTGAAGCTGCGGGAGTACAGGATGAGCAGTTCTTC.

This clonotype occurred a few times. The CDR3 region is CSLKRGLLGNQPQHF. The CDR3 bases are TGCAGCCTAAAGCGGGGGCTCTTGGGCAATCAGCCCCAGCATTTT. V gene TRBV20-1 combines with J gene TRBJ1-5, with D possibly TRBD1 on 6 matching bases. Germline CDR1 and CDR2: DFQATT and SNEGSKA (reference sequence). The CDR3 length is 15 residues.

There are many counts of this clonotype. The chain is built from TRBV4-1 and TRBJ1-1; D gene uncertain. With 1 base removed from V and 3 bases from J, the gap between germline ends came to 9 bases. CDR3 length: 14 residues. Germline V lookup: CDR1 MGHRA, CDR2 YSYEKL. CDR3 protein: CASSQVQGYTEAFF. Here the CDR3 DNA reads TGCGCCAGCAGCCAAGTTCAAGGGTACACTGAAGCTTTCTTT.

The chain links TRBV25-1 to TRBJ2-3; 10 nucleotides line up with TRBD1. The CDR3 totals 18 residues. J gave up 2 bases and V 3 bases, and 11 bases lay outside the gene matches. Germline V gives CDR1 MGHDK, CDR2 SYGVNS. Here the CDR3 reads CASSDWTGGGSPTDTQYF. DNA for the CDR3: TGTGCCAGCAGTGACTGGACAGGGGGAGGTTCCCCCACAGATACGCAGTATTTT. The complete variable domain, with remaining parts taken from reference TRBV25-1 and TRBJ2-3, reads EADIYQTPRYLVIGTGKKITLECSQTMGHDKMYWYQQDPGMELHLIHYSYGVNSTEKGDLSSESTVSRIRTEHFPLTLESARPSHTSQYLCASSDWTGGGSPTDTQYFGPGTRLTVL.

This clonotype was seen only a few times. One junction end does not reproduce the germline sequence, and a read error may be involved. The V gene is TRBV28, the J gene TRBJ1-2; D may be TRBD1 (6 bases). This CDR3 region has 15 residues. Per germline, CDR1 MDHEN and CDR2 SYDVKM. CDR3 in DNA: TGTGCCAACAGTGGCGGGACACTCGCTGCTCATGGCTACACCTTC. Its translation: CANSGGTLAAHGYTF.

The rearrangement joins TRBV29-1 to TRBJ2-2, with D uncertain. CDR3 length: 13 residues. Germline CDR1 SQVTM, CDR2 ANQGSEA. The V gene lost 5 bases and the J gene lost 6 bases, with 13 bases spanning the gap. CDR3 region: CSVLAVRPGELFF. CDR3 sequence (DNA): TGCAGCGTTTTGGCAGTGAGGCCCGGGGAGCTGTTTTTT.

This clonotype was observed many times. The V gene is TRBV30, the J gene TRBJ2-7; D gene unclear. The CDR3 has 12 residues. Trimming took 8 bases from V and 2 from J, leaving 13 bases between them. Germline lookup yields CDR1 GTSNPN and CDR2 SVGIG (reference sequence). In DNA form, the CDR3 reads TGTGCCGGACGGACGATTGCCTACGAGCAGTACTTC. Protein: CAGRTIAYEQYF.

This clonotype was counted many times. This chain's CDR3 is CSVEIGRVATGELFF. CDR3 nucleotide sequence: TGCAGCGTTGAAATCGGCAGGGTGGCCACCGGGGAGCTGTTTTTT. The chain links TRBV29-1 to TRBJ2-2; possible D gene TRBD1, 5 bases. Trimming pared 2 bases from V and 4 bases from J, leaving 14 bases between. Germline CDR1 is SQVTM and CDR2 is ANQGSEA. This CDR3 spans 15 amino acids.

CDR3 DNA sequence: TGTGCCAGCAGTAGCGGGGCGGGAAACTATGGCTACACCTTC. Translated: CASSSGAGNYGYTF. This chain connects TRBV7-3 to TRBJ1-2; perhaps TRBD1 as D (5 bases). V was pared by 6 bases and J by 2 bases, with 13 bases between. CDR1 and CDR2 from the germline V gene are SGHTA and FQGTGA. The CDR3 runs 14 residues. Full variable domain (rest looked up from reference TRBV7-3 and TRBJ1-2): GAGVSQTPSNKVTEKGKYVELRCDPISGHTALYWYRQSLGQGPEFLIYFQGTGAADDSGLPNDRFFAVRPEGSVSTLKIQRTERGDSAVYLCASSSGAGNYGYTFGSGTRLTVV.

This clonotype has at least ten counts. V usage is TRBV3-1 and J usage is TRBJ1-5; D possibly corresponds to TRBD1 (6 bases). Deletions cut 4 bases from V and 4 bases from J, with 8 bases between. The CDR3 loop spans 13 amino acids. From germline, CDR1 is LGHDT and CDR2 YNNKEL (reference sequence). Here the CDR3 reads CASSPGENQPQHF. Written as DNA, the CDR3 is TGTGCCAGCAGCCCAGGGGAAAATCAGCCCCAGCATTTT. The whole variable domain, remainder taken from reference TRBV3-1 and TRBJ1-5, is DTAVSQTPKYLVTQMGNDKSIKCEQNLGHDTMYWYKQDSKKFLKIMFSYNNKELIINETVPNRFSPKSPDKAHLNLHINSLELGDSAVYFCASSPGENQPQHFGDGTRLSIL.

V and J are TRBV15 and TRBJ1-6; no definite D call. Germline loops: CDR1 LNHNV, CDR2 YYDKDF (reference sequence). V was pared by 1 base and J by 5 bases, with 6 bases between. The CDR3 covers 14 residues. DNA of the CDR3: TGTGCCACCAGCAGAGGAGGGAATAATTCACCCCTCCACTTT. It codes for CATSRGGNNSPLHF. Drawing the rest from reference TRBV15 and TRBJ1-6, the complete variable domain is DAMVIQNPRYQVTQFGKPVTLSCSQTLNHNVMYWYQQKSSQAPKLLFHYYDKDFNNEADTPDNFQSRRPNTSFCFLDIRSPGLGDTAMYLCATSRGGNNSPLHFGNGTRLTVT.

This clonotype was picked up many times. For the CDR3, the DNA is TGTGCCAGCAGCTTCCCCCAAGGTGATAGCGGCTACAATGAGCAGTTCTTC. Translating it yields CASSFPQGDSGYNEQFF. V and J are TRBV7-8 and TRBJ2-1; a weak D match, TRBD2 (6 bases). Trimming removed 3 bases from V and 3 bases from J, with 18 bases in between. CDR1 and CDR2 from the germline V gene are SGHVS and FQNEAQ. This CDR3 has 17 residues.

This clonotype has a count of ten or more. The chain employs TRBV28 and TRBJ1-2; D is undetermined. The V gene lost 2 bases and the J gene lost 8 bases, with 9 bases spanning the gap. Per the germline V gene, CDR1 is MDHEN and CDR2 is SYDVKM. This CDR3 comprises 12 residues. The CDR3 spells CASSLASTGYTF. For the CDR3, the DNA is TGTGCCAGCAGTTTAGCTTCGACAGGCTACACCTTC.

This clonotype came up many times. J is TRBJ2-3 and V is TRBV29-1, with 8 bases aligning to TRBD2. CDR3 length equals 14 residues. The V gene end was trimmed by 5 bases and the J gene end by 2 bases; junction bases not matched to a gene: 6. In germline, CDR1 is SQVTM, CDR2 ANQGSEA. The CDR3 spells CSVRLAGYTDTQYF. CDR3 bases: TGCAGCGTTCGCCTAGCGGGCTACACAGATACGCAGTATTTT.

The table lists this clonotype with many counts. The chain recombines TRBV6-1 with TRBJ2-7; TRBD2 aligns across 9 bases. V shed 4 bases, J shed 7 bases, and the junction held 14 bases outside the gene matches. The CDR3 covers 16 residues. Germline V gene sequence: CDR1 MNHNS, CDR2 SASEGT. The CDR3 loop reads CASSGGGASGTREQYF. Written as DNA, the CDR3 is TGTGCCAGCAGTGGGGGGGGTGCTAGCGGGACAAGAGAGCAGTACTTC.